Given below is one T cell receptor beta chain in context. V lost 3 bases, J lost 4 bases, and 6 bases stayed unmatched. Germline V CDR1 and CDR2: SGHDT, YYEEEE. The CDR3 length is 15 residues. The data were taken from a study of T cell changes during pregnancy in multiple sclerosis. Profiled with immunoSEQ multiplex PCR; TCRdb holds only in-frame clones, not every one. Here the sample spans more than 25,000 clones, around nine tenths being singletons. The chain recombines TRBV5-6 with TRBJ2-4; 8 bases map to TRBD2. This clonotype was sampled from a female donor with multiple sclerosis, enrolled in a pregnancy study. The material was CD4+ T cells from peripheral blood mononuclear cells, obtained in the first trimester of pregnancy. The CDR3 DNA sequence: TGTGCCAGCAGCTACGGGGGGGCCTTAAAAAACATTCAGTACTTC. It translates to CASSYGGALKNIQYF.